This TCR beta chain was captured in a study of blood T cells in healthy people across ages. Study-wide points: Bulk PBMC profiling left naive and antigen-experienced comparisons inconclusive.

The sample holds a few counts of this clonotype. Its specificity is not known. Germline V gene lookup returns CDR1 DFQATT and CDR2 SNEGSKA (reference sequence). CDR3 length: 13 amino acids. The V end lost 7 bases, the J end lost 4 bases, and 17 bases lay between the germline ends. Through a sample-barcoded 5' primer and a J-beta primer mix, a second PCR was run for about 6 to 11 cycles. Each of the samples gave a minimum of 2.5 million paired-end reads that contained CDR3. TCRdb used MiXCR to reprocess the 5' RACE reads, holding one entry per CDR3 protein. Of around 780,000 distinct CDR3 sequences detected, roughly three fifths appear once; the ten largest clones hold about a quarter.

This receptor was identified in a man between 40 and 49 years old in good health. Sequenced: blood. The V call is TRBV20-1, the J call TRBJ2-7; D is unresolved. CDR3 sequence (DNA): TGCAGTGGGGCGGATTTATATAATTACGAGCAGTACTTC. This encodes CSGADLYNYEQYF.